The 18 T cell receptor beta chains listed next were all sequenced from one sample in a study of cytomegalovirus exposure and HLA in healthy donors. Primers: 60 Vbeta forward and 13 Jbeta reverse. Assay used: immunoSEQ multiplex PCR; TCRdb lists only in-frame clones, some missing. This table has about 120,000 clones, over 70% appearing once. The sample was PBMCs. These receptors were obtained from a woman aged 18 to 35 in good health and CMV-seronegative.

This clone has just a few counts. The V call is TRBV14, the J call TRBJ2-1; 10 nucleotides match TRBD2. The CDR3 is 16 amino acids. V lost 2 bases to trimming and J lost 9 bases; unmatched junction nucleotides: 10. Germline CDR1 SGHDN, CDR2 FVKESK. The DNA of the CDR3 is TGTGCCAGCAGCCAATTATTACTAGCGGGGATGAGTGAGCAGTTCTTC. This gives the protein CASSQLLLAGMSEQFF.

V gene TRBV4-1 combines with J gene TRBJ1-1; 7 positions match TRBD1. CDR3 length equals 15 residues. The junction had 7 bases not matched to a gene; V was cut back by 2 bases and J by 4 bases. The germline V gene encodes CDR1 MGHRA and CDR2 YSYEKL. This CDR3 reads CASSQPQAGGTEAFF. The CDR3 DNA follows: TGCGCCAGCAGCCAACCCCAGGCAGGGGGCACTGAAGCTTTCTTT.

The J gene is TRBJ1-2, the V gene TRBV9, with D unresolved. V was clipped by 4 bases and J by 7 bases, with 17 bases between them. This CDR3 is 14 amino acids long. CDR1 and CDR2 from the germline V gene are SGDLS and YYNGEE. The CDR3 nucleotides are TGTGCCAGCAGCACACTAGGTATGGCCTCTGGCTACACCTTC. It yields the protein CASSTLGMASGYTF.

The chain recombines TRBV30 with TRBJ2-5, with 8 bases matching TRBD2. The trim removed 0 bases at V and 5 bases at J, leaving 5 bases unmatched. Germline CDR1 GTSNPN, CDR2 SVGIG (reference sequence). The CDR3 runs to 14 residues. The CDR3 loop reads CAWSVAGARETQYF. The CDR3 DNA reads as TGTGCCTGGAGTGTAGCGGGGGCCAGGGAGACCCAGTACTTC. The full variable domain, rest sourced from reference TRBV30 and TRBJ2-5, is SQTIHQWPATLVQPVGSPLSLECTVEGTSNPNLYWYRQAAGRGLQLLFYSVGIGQISSEVPQNLSASRPQDRQFILSSKKLLLSDSGFYLCAWSVAGARETQYFGPGTRLLVL.

The chain carries TRBV30 and TRBJ1-4; no clear D gene. V dropped 2 bases and J dropped 4 bases, with 23 bases sitting between them. CDR1 GTSNPN and CDR2 SVGIG come from the germline V gene (reference sequence). The CDR3 consists of 18 residues. CDR3 sequence: CAWSPLEGPRTYNEKLFF. The CDR3 DNA reads TGTGCCTGGAGTCCCCTGGAGGGCCCCAGAACTTATAATGAAAAACTGTTTTTT.

In DNA, the CDR3 is TGCGCCAGCACTCAATACGGTGGCACTGAAGCTTTCTTT. Amino acids: CASTQYGGTEAFF. The chain joins TRBV5-1 to TRBJ1-1, with D uncertain. CDR1 and CDR2 (germline): SGHRS, YFSETQ. Trimming shortened V by 6 bases and J by 4 bases, and 13 bases separated the two germline ends. CDR3 size: 13 residues. The full variable domain, completed using reference TRBV5-1 and TRBJ1-1, is KAGVTQTPRYLIKTRGQQVTLSCSPISGHRSVSWYQQTPGQGLQFLFEYFSETQRNKGNFPGRFSGRQFSNSRSEMNVSTLELGDSALYLCASTQYGGTEAFFGQGTRLTVV.

The chain combines TRBV6-1 with TRBJ2-5; TRBD2 is a possible D gene (6 bases). CDR1 MNHNS and CDR2 SASEGT come from the germline V gene. This CDR3 has 16 amino acids. Trimming removed 1 base at V and 4 bases at J, with 16 bases between. The CDR3 DNA sequence: TGTGCCAGCAGTGAAGTAGAGGGTAGCGGAAGAGAGACCCAGTACTTC. Protein product: CASSEVEGSGRETQYF.

The V gene is TRBV9, the J gene TRBJ2-7, with D perhaps TRBD1 (5 bases). Germline CDR1 reads SGDLS; CDR2 reads YYNGEE. The CDR3 is 14 amino acids. The V and J ends lost 2 bases and 4 bases respectively, with 13 bases between them. CDR3 nucleotides: TGTGCCAGCAGCGTGAGTCCTCAGGGATACGAGCAGTACTTC. Translation: CASSVSPQGYEQYF.

The chain uses TRBV28 and TRBJ2-3; TRBD2 matches 12 bases. Trimming took 5 bases from V and 6 from J; bases not matched to a gene: 9. The CDR3 loop spans 16 amino acids. Germline V CDR1 and CDR2: MDHEN, SYDVKM. Here the CDR3 reads CASSPWTSGAGDTQYF. The CDR3 bases are TGTGCCAGCAGTCCCTGGACTAGCGGGGCCGGGGATACGCAGTATTTT.

The chain joins TRBV27 to TRBJ2-7; no firm D call. This CDR3 spans 16 amino acids. Looked up from germline, CDR1 is MNHEY and CDR2 is SMNVEV (reference sequence). Trimming shortened V by 2 bases and J by 5 bases, and 19 bases separated the two germline ends. CDR3 in DNA: TGTGCCAGCAGTTTAATGATGTTGGCCAGGCTCGACGAGCAGTACTTC. It is translated as CASSLMMLARLDEQYF.

The chain combines TRBV6-1 with TRBJ1-1; the D gene is possibly TRBD1 (5 bases). CDR3 length: 15 amino acids. The germline V gene has CDR1 MNHNS and CDR2 SASEGT. V was trimmed by 5 bases and J by 2 bases, leaving 15 bases between them. Here the CDR3 reads CASSNAWGPNTEAFF. For the CDR3, the DNA is TGTGCCAGCAGTAACGCCTGGGGCCCTAACACTGAAGCTTTCTTT.

CDR3 sequence: CASSVDRAAGGYTF. Here the CDR3 DNA reads TGCGCCAGCAGCGTCGACCGGGCCGCGGGTGGCTACACCTTC. The rearrangement links TRBV4-1 to TRBJ1-2; no clear D. Germline CDR1 is MGHRA and CDR2 is YSYEKL. The CDR3 has 14 residues. With 5 bases removed from V and 7 bases from J, the gap between germline ends came to 17 bases.

V usage is TRBV10-3 and J usage is TRBJ2-2; D is perhaps TRBD1 (5 bases). The ends were cut back, 6 bases at V and 3 bases at J, with 14 bases in the middle. The CDR3 is 15 residues long. CDR1 ENHRY and CDR2 SYGVKD come from the germline V gene. CDR3 bases: TGTGCCATCAGACTAATTACAGGTCACACCGGGGAGCTGTTTTTT. Translating gives CAIRLITGHTGELFF.

This chain uses TRBV7-8 with TRBJ1-2; TRBD1 might be the D (5 bases). The CDR3 length is 15 residues. V dropped 3 bases and J dropped 0 bases, with 11 bases sitting between them. Germline CDR1 is SGHVS and CDR2 is FQNEAQ. Written as DNA, the CDR3 is TGTGCCAGCAGCTTGGATCCAGGGACTAACTATGGCTACACCTTC. This sequence encodes CASSLDPGTNYGYTF.

This clone has a single count. The J gene is TRBJ2-7, the V gene TRBV6-1; a weak D match, TRBD1 (6 bases). V gave up 0 bases and J gave up 2 bases, with 11 bases separating them. This CDR3 spans 15 amino acids. Germline V gives CDR1 MNHNS, CDR2 SASEGT. DNA for the CDR3: TGTGCCAGCAGTGAAGCGGGCAGGGGACCCTACGAGCAGTACTTC. Translation: CASSEAGRGPYEQYF.

This clone was seen more than once but under ten times. The chain employs TRBV10-3 and TRBJ1-6, with D possibly being TRBD1 (6 bases). The CDR3 loop spans 13 amino acids. V gave up 5 bases and J gave up 10 bases, with 12 bases separating them. From germline, CDR1 is ENHRY and CDR2 SYGVKD. CDR3 region: CAISWSGDSPLHF. The DNA of the CDR3 is TGTGCCATCAGTTGGTCAGGGGACTCACCCCTCCACTTT.

The chain carries TRBV29-1 and TRBJ1-1, with a possible D match to TRBD1 (5 bases). The CDR3 loop spans 16 amino acids. CDR1 is SQVTM, CDR2 ANQGSEA, per germline. V was trimmed by 6 bases and J by 12 bases, leaving 32 bases between them. The CDR3 nucleotides read TGCAGCGTCCTAGGACAATTAGATCAGGGTTGGGGCGGGACTTTCTTT. This codes for CSVLGQLDQGWGGTFF.

The gene calls are TRBV5-1 and TRBJ1-1, with a weak D call TRBD1 (5 bases). The V and J ends lost 0 bases and 3 bases respectively, with 12 bases between them. Germline V gene sequence: CDR1 SGHRS, CDR2 YFSETQ. The CDR3 spans 15 residues. The CDR3 region is CASSLGVGVHTEAFF. In DNA form, the CDR3 reads TGCGCCAGCAGCTTGGGAGTAGGGGTTCACACTGAAGCTTTCTTT.